The 16 T cell receptor beta chains in this list originate from one sample, sequenced in a study of blood T cell repertoires in COVID-19. Method: immunoSEQ multiplex PCR; TCRdb's copy keeps in-frame clones and lacks some. Of under 150,000 clones in the sample, 70% to 85% were seen once. Sequencing was carried out using peripheral blood. Every receptor here comes from a man in his fifties or sixties with acute or convalescent COVID-19.

The V gene is TRBV5-1, the J gene TRBJ2-3; 10 bases are shared with TRBD2. Germline V CDR1 and CDR2: SGHRS, YFSETQ. The CDR3 is made up of 15 amino acids. Unmatched junction bases numbered 6, after V lost 4 bases and J lost 4 bases. CDR3 protein: CASSMGLAKADTQYF. CDR3 bases: TGCGCCAGCAGCATGGGACTAGCGAAAGCAGATACGCAGTATTTT.

V is TRBV18 and J is TRBJ1-1; tentatively, D is TRBD1 (5 bases). V was pared by 6 bases and J by 3 bases, with 17 bases between. Germline V gene data show CDR1 as KGHSH and CDR2 as LQKENI. The CDR3 is 15 residues long. DNA for the CDR3: TGTGCCAGCTCTACGACGGGGGGTGAACACACTGAAGCTTTCTTT. This encodes CASSTTGGEHTEAFF.

The rearrangement joins TRBV5-1 to TRBJ2-7; TRBD1 agrees at 9 bases. The germline gives CDR1 SGHRS, CDR2 YFSETQ. After removal of 3 bases from V and 3 bases from J, the junction contained 10 bases not matched to a gene. This CDR3 spans 16 amino acids. CDR3 DNA sequence: TGCGCCAGCAGCTCCGACAGGGGGTATTCAGTCTACGAGCAGTACTTC. Protein: CASSSDRGYSVYEQYF.

The gene calls are TRBV27 and TRBJ1-6; 7 bases align to TRBD1. Germline CDR1 is MNHEY and CDR2 is SMNVEV (reference sequence). CDR3 length: 16 residues. V gave up 0 bases and J gave up 2 bases; unmatched junction bases: 1. CDR3 sequence reads: CASSLSGTAYNSPLHF. The CDR3 DNA follows: TGTGCCAGCAGTTTATCCGGGACAGCCTATAATTCACCCCTCCACTTT.

The chain has TRBV28 and TRBJ2-1; D might be TRBD2 (6 bases). This CDR3 is 14 amino acids long. Germline V gene sequence: CDR1 MDHEN, CDR2 SYDVKM. Deletions cut 3 bases from V and 4 bases from J, with 10 bases between. CDR3 in amino acids: CASSFSGVYNEQFF. CDR3 DNA: TGTGCCAGCAGTTTTAGCGGAGTTTACAATGAGCAGTTCTTC.

The J gene is TRBJ2-1, the V gene TRBV18; 7 positions agree with TRBD1. J gave up 2 bases and V 3 bases, and 7 bases lay outside the gene matches. There are 16 residues in the CDR3. Germline lookup yields CDR1 KGHSH and CDR2 LQKENI. This CDR3 reads CASSPAGTVAYNEQFF. Here the CDR3 DNA reads TGTGCCAGCTCACCCGCCGGGACAGTCGCCTACAATGAGCAGTTCTTC.

This chain connects TRBV6-5 to TRBJ2-3; 9 positions match TRBD2. The ends lost 6 bases at V and 5 bases at J; junction bases unmatched: 3. Germline CDR1 MNHEY, CDR2 SVGAGI. This CDR3 region has 13 residues. The CDR3 DNA follows: TGTGCCAGCAGGGTAGCGGGAGAAGATACGCAGTATTTT. This translates into CASRVAGEDTQYF.

The chain uses TRBV9 and TRBJ2-3, with TRBD2 as a possible D gene (5 bases). The CDR3 totals 14 residues. V gave up 3 bases and J gave up 5 bases, with 13 bases separating them. In germline, CDR1 is SGDLS, CDR2 YYNGEE. The CDR3 is CASSDKGAGDTQYF. CDR3 DNA: TGTGCCAGCAGCGACAAGGGCGCGGGAGATACGCAGTATTTT.

J is TRBJ1-5 and V is TRBV4-2; D remains ambiguous. This CDR3 has 13 amino acids. V shed 3 bases and J shed 4 bases, with 7 bases lying between them. Per germline, CDR1 LGHNA and CDR2 YNFKEQ. Here the CDR3 reads CASSQRENQPQHF. The CDR3 region has the DNA TGTGCCAGCAGCCAGCGAGAAAATCAGCCCCAGCATTTT.

This chain's CDR3 is CASSPIQDYGYTF. The CDR3 bases are TGTGCCAGCAGCCCTATCCAGGACTATGGCTACACCTTC. This chain connects TRBV5-6 to TRBJ1-2; D not resolved. Germline V gene sequence: CDR1 SGHDT, CDR2 YYEEEE. There are 13 residues in the CDR3. The germline V and J ends were trimmed by 4 bases and 3 bases, with 10 bases remaining between them.

The rearrangement links TRBV20-1 to TRBJ2-4; 10 bases fit TRBD2. The CDR3 spans 14 residues. V lost 3 bases to trimming and J lost 7 bases; unmatched junction nucleotides: 6. Germline V lookup: CDR1 DFQATT, CDR2 SNEGSKA (reference sequence). The CDR3 protein is CSASLAGVSNIQYF. CDR3 sequence (DNA): TGCAGTGCTAGTCTAGCGGGAGTCTCGAACATTCAGTACTTC.

The chain is built from TRBV27 and TRBJ1-1, with D unresolved. This CDR3 comprises 14 residues. V was trimmed by 3 bases and J by 6 bases, leaving 14 bases between them. CDR1 is MNHEY and CDR2 is SMNVEV in the germline V gene (reference sequence). CDR3 protein: CASSLGVGRAEAFF. For the CDR3, the DNA is TGTGCCAGCAGTTTGGGAGTAGGCCGGGCTGAAGCTTTCTTT.

The V gene is TRBV5-1, the J gene TRBJ2-1, with D possibly being TRBD2 (5 bases). Germline V gene lookup returns CDR1 SGHRS and CDR2 YFSETQ. V dropped 2 bases and J dropped 0 bases, with 9 bases sitting between them. The CDR3 extends over 15 amino acids. CDR3 sequence: CASSFEGSSYNEQFF. In DNA form, the CDR3 reads TGCGCCAGCAGCTTCGAGGGAAGCTCCTACAATGAGCAGTTCTTC.

The rearrangement uses TRBV29-1 and TRBJ2-5; tentatively, D is TRBD1 (6 bases). Per germline, CDR1 SQVTM and CDR2 ANQGSEA. The V and J ends lost 4 bases and 2 bases respectively, with 11 bases between them. This CDR3 is 13 amino acids long. DNA for the CDR3: TGCAGCGTTGCCGTACAGGGTCAAGAGACCCAGTACTTC. Translating gives CSVAVQGQETQYF.

The CDR3 bases are TGTGCCAGTCCAGGGGGTACCGGGGAGCTGTTTTTT. Translated: CASPGGTGELFF. This chain uses TRBV6-5 with TRBJ2-2, with 7 nucleotides matching TRBD1. Germline-derived CDR1 and CDR2 are MNHEY and SVGAGI. The CDR3 is 12 residues long. V shed 9 bases and J 5 bases; nucleotides not matched to a gene: 3.

This clone was detected a few times. J is TRBJ1-1 and V is TRBV2; D unclear. This CDR3 is built from 13 residues. V lost 7 bases and J 6 bases, leaving 15 bases between the germline ends. From germline, CDR1 is SNHLY and CDR2 FYNNEI. The CDR3 here is CASKEEFSSEAFF. The CDR3 DNA follows: TGTGCCAGCAAGGAGGAGTTCAGCTCTGAAGCTTTCTTT.